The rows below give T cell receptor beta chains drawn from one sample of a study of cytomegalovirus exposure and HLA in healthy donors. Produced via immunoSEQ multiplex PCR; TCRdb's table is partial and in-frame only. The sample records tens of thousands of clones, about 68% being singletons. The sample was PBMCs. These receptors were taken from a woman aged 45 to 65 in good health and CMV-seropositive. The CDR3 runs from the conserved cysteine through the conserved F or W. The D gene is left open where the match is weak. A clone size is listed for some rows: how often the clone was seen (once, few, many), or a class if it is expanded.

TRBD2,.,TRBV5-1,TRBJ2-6,TGCGCCAGCAGAACGAGCGGTAGGCGGGGGGGATCTGGGGCCAACGTCCTGACTTTC,CASRTSGRRGGSGANVLTF
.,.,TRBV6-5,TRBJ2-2,TGTGCCAGCAGCCGCGGACAGTTCACCGGGGAGCTGTTTTTT,CASSRGQFTGELFF
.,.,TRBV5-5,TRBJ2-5,TGTGCCAGAGACAATAGACAAGAGACCCAGTACTTC,CARDNRQETQYF
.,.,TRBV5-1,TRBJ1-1,TGCGCCAGCAGCGCCGTCTTGACGGGTGAAGCTTTCTTT,CASSAVLTGEAFF
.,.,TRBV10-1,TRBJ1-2,TGCGCCAGCAGTGAGTACAGGGAAGGCGGCTACACCTTC,CASSEYREGGYTF
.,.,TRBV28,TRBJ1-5,TGTGCCAGCAGTTTTGCCGACGTCTGGGCTAGCAATCAGCCCCAGCATTTT,CASSFADVWASNQPQHF
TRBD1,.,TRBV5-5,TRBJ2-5,TGTGCCAGCAGCTTGATGACAGGGGATGAGACCCAGTACTTC,CASSLMTGDETQYF
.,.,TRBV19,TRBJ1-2,TGTGCCAGTAGTATAGTTCGACAGTATCCGCTCTATGGCTACACCTTC,CASSIVRQYPLYGYTF
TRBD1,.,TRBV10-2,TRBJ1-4,TGCGCCAGCAGCGAACCGACAGGGTCCGCCCTTAATGAAAAACTGTTTTTT,CASSEPTGSALNEKLFF
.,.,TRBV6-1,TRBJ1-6,TGTGCCAGCAGTGAAACTCAGGGTAGTTCACCCCTCCACTTT,CASSETQGSSPLHF
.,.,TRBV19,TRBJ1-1,TGTGCCAGTAGTATAGGGGGGGGTGAAGCTTTCTTT,CASSIGGGEAFF
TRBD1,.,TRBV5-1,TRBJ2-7,TGCGCCAGCAGCTCGGACAGGGTTTATGGCGAGCAGTACTTC,CASSSDRVYGEQYF
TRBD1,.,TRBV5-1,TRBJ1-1,TGCGCCAGCAGCTTGGAGGGGACAGCAAAGAAAGCTTTCTTT,CASSLEGTAKKAFF
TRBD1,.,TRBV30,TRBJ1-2,TGTGCCTGGAGTTTTTTGCAGGGGGCTTCTGGCTACACCTTC,CAWSFLQGASGYTF
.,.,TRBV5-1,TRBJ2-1,TGCGCCAGCAGCTTCGACAATGAGCAGTTCTTC,CASSFDNEQFF
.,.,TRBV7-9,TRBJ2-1,TGTGCCAGCAGCCGGGACTACAATGAGCAGTTCTTC,CASSRDYNEQFF
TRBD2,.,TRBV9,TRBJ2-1,TGTGCCAGCGGAAAAATAGCGGGGGGGACCAATGAGCAGTTCTTC,CASGKIAGGTNEQFF
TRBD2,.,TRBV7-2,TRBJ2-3,TGTGCCAGCAGCTCTAAACTAGCGGCCTATACCCCTAGCACAGATACGCAGTATTTT,CASSSKLAAYTPSTDTQYF
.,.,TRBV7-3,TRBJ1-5,TGTGCCAGCAGCGGGGGGGGCGGTCAGCCCCAGCATTTT,CASSGGGGQPQHF
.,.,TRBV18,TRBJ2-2,TGTGCCAGCTCAGGGCGGACAGAGACCGGGGAGCTGTTTTTT,CASSGRTETGELFF
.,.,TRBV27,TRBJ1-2,TGTGCCAGCGCCGCAGCAGGGGTGAACTATGGCTACACCTTC,CASAAAGVNYGYTF
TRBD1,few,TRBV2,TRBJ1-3,TGTGCCAGCAGTTTTGGGCGGGGACAGGGACCTGGAAACACCATATATTTT,CASSFGRGQGPGNTIYF
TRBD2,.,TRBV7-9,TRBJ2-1,TGTTCCAGCAGCTTAGTAGCGGGGGTGCCGAATGAGCAGTTCTTC,CSSSLVAGVPNEQFF
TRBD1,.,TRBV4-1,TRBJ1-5,TGCGCCAGCTCTAGACAGGGGTCCGGTCAGCCCCAGCATTTT,CASSRQGSGQPQHF
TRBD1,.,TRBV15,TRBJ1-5,TGTGCCACCAGTCCGACAGGGGGCGCCTTTCAGCCCCAGCATTTT,CATSPTGGAFQPQHF
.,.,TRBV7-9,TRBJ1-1,TGTGCCAGCAGCTTAACAGCTGAAGCTTTCTTT,CASSLTAEAFF
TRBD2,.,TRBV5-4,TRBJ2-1,TGTGCCAGCAGCTTGGCCCCTAGCGGGGGGGCCACCTACAATGAGCAGTTCTTC,CASSLAPSGGATYNEQFF
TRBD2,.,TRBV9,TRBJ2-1,TGTGCCAGCAGCGTAGAGGCGGGGGGTTACAATGAGCAGTTCTTC,CASSVEAGGYNEQFF
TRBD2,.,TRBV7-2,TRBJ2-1,TGTGCCAGCAGCTTCGGGGGGGCCGTCACTGAGCAGTTCTTC,CASSFGGAVTEQFF
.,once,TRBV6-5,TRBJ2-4,TGTGCCAGCTCCCAAGGGGCCATTCAGTACTTC,CASSQGAIQYF
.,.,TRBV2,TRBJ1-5,TGTGCCAGCAGCGGCCCAGGGTCGGGTCAGCCCCAGCATTTT,CASSGPGSGQPQHF
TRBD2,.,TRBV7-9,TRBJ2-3,TGTGCCAGCAGCTTAGGAGGCGGGGCGGGGGCAGATACGCAGTATTTT,CASSLGGGAGADTQYF
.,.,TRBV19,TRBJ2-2,TGTGCCAGTAGAACTGGCGGCAACAACATCGGGGAGCTGTTTTTT,CASRTGGNNIGELFF
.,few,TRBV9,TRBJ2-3,TGTGCCAGCACCCGGGGGAGTACCACAGATACGCAGTATTTT,CASTRGSTTDTQYF
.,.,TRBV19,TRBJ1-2,TGTGCCAGTAGTATAGGTGACAGAGGCTATGGCTACACCTTC,CASSIGDRGYGYTF
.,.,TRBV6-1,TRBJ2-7,TGTGCCAGCAGTAAACCGGGGGACCTTCAGTACTTC,CASSKPGDLQYF
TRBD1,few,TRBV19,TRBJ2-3,TGTGCCAGTAGTATAGCGGGACAGAGCACAGATACGCAGTATTTT,CASSIAGQSTDTQYF
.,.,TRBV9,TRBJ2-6,TGTGCCAGCAGCGGACACTCTGGGGCCAACGTCCTGACTTTC,CASSGHSGANVLTF
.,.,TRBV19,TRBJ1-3,TGTGCCAGTACCTTCGACAGGACCTCTGGAAACACCATATATTTT,CASTFDRTSGNTIYF
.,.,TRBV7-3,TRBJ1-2,TGTGCCAGCAGCTTTACAGGGAGCGATGGCTACACCTTC,CASSFTGSDGYTF
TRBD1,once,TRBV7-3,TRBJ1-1,TGTGCCAGCAGCTTGCAGGACAGGGGGAACACTGAAGCTTTCTTT,CASSLQDRGNTEAFF
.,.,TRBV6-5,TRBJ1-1,TGTGCCAGCAGTTACTCGGCGAACACTGAAGCTTTCTTT,CASSYSANTEAFF
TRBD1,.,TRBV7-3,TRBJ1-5,TGTGCCAGCAGCTTAACATCGGAGGGTAGGACAGGGATTCTTCAGCCCCAGCATTTT,CASSLTSEGRTGILQPQHF
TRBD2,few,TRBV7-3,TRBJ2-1,TGTGCCAGCAGCCGAGCCGGGGCTAGCGGGGGGGCGAATGAGCAGTTCTTC,CASSRAGASGGANEQFF
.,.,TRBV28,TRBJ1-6,TGTGCCAGCAGACGGGGAGGGTCCTATAATTCACCCCTCCACTTT,CASRRGGSYNSPLHF
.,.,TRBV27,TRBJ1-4,TGTGCCAGCAGTTTAACTCGGTCGGGGCGGGGTGAAAAACTGTTTTTT,CASSLTRSGRGEKLFF
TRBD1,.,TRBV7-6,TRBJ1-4,TGTGCCAGCAGCTTAGGGGGTGGAGGGACAGTCCATGAAAAACTGTTTTTT,CASSLGGGGTVHEKLFF
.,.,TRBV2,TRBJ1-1,TGTGCCAGCAGGGCAGGGGTGTACACTGAAGCTTTCTTT,CASRAGVYTEAFF
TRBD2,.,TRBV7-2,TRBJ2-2,TGTGCCAGCAGCTTAAGCGGGGGGAACACCGGGGAGCTGTTTTTT,CASSLSGGNTGELFF
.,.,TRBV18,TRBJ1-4,TGTGCCAGCTCACCACCTTCATCCGGGAACGAGGAAAAACTGTTTTTT,CASSPPSSGNEEKLFF
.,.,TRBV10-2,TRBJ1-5,TGCGCCAGCAGTGCAGGGTTAAGCAATCAGCCCCAGCATTTT,CASSAGLSNQPQHF
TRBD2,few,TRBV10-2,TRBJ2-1,TGCGCCAGCAGTAAACTAGCGGGGGCCTACAATGAGCAGTTCTTC,CASSKLAGAYNEQFF
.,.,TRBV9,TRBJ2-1,TGTGCCAGCAGCGTAGGGCTAGCAAGTGAGCAGTTCTTC,CASSVGLASEQFF
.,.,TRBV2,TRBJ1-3,TGTGCCAGCTTGGAGTCCTCTGGAAACACCATATATTTT,CASLESSGNTIYF